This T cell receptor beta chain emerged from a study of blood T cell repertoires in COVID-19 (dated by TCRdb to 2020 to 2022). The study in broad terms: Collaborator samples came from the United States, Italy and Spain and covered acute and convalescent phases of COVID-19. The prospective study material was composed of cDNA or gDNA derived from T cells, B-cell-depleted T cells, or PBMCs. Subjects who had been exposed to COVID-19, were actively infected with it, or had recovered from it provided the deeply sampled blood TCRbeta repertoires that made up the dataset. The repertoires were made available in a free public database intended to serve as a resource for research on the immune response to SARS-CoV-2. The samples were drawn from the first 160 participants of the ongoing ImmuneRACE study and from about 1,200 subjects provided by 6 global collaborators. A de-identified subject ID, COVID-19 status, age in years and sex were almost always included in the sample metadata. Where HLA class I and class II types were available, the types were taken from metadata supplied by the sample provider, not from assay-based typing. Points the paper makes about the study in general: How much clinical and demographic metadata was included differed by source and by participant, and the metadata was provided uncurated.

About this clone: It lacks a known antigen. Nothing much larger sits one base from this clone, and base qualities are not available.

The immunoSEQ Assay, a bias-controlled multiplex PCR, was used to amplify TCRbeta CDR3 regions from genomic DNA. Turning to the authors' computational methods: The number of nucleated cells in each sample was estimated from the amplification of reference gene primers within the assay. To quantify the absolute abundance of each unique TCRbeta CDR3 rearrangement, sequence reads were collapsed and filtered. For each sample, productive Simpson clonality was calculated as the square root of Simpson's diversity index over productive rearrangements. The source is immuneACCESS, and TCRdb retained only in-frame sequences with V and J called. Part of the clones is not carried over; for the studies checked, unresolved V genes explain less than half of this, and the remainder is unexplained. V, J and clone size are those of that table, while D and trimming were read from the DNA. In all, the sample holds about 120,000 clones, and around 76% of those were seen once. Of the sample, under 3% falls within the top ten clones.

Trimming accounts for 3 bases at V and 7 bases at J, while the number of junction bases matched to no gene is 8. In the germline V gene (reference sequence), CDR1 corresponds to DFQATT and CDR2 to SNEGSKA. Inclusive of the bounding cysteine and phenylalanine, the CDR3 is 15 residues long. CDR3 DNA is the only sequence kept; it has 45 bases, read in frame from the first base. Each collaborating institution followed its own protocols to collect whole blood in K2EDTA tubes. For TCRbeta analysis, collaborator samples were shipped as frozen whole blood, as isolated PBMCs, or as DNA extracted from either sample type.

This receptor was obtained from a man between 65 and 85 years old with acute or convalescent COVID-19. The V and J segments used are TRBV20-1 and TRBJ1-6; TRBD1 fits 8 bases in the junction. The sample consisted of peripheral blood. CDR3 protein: CSASHSWTGNSPLHF. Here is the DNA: TGCAGTGCTAGTCATTCGTGGACAGGGAATTCACCCCTCCACTTT.